The source of this T cell receptor (beta chain) is a study of human T cells and chemical hapten exposure. Broader study findings: TCRs exceeding a frequency of 1 in 1000 stayed unchanged under DPC sensitization.

The time point was: healthy volunteer bleed at 6 weeks. The total RNA was obtained from whole blood that was not fractionated. TCRdb re-derived calls from the RACE reads in MiXCR, one entry per CDR3 protein. The profile shows roughly 75,000 distinct CDR3 sequences, 8.6% of them singletons. This clonotype has more than one count but fewer than ten. What it recognizes is unknown. Germline-derived CDR1 and CDR2 are SGHRS and YFSETQ. The CDR3 consists of 15 residues. Trimming stripped 1 base from V and 0 bases from J, with 8 bases between. V usage is TRBV5-1 and J usage is TRBJ1-5, with D uncertain. This clonotype was obtained from a female donor in good health. Some clones in this sample may be carry-over from other donors' samples. What was sequenced was whole blood. CDR3 in DNA: TGCGCCAGCAGCTTGTATGGGAGTAGCAATCAGCCCCAGCATTTT. It yields the protein CASSLYGSSNQPQHF.